This T cell receptor beta chain was captured by sequencing in a study of T cells in Graves' hyperthyroidism and ophthalmopathy. Across the whole study: Sampling of peripheral blood happened at initial diagnosis, prior to any treatment. General study points: Most clonotypes that expanded in the thyroid above 0.001 also showed up in blood.

The TCR beta CDR3 regions underwent amplification using RNA transcripts as the source. HTBI primers were employed in a first-round RT-PCR of the TCR CDR3. TCRdb itself ran the multiplex PCR reads through MiXCR, one entry per CDR3 protein. The table has approximately 610,000 distinct CDR3 sequences, approximately 14% seen once; the top ten hold approximately 4.2%. This clonotype was recorded many times. Its antigen is undetermined. CDR3 size: 14 residues. With V trimmed by 6 bases and J by 0 bases, 3 bases remained unmatched. Germline V CDR1 and CDR2: MNHEY, SVGEGT. The clonotype was recovered from a woman in her forties with Graves' ophthalmopathy. The source material was blood. The chain employs TRBV6-2 or TRBV6-3 and TRBJ2-7, with 9 positions matching TRBD2. The CDR3 loop reads CASRRLADSYEQYF. The CDR3 coding sequence is TGTGCCAGCAGAAGACTAGCGGACTCCTACGAGCAGTACTTC.